Listed here are 17 T cell receptor beta chains from one sample, sequenced in a study of cytomegalovirus exposure and HLA in healthy donors. The PCR was carried out with 60 Vbeta primers and 13 Jbeta primers. The data were produced by immunoSEQ multiplex PCR, yet TCRdb's version contains in-frame clones alone and is incomplete. Here the sample spans 150,000 to 200,000 clones, roughly 68% being singletons. The specimen was PBMCs. The receptors shown here come from a man aged 25-40 years in good health and CMV-seropositive.

The gene calls are TRBV4-1 and TRBJ2-1; the match to TRBD2 covers 8 bases. V was clipped by 0 bases and J by 6 bases; unmatched bases: 16. In germline, CDR1 is MGHRA, CDR2 YSYEKL. This CDR3 has 19 amino acids. CDR3 bases: TGCGCCAGCAGCCAAGATCCTCCATGGCGGGAGGAACGAAGCAATGAGCAGTTCTTC. This gives the protein CASSQDPPWREERSNEQFF.

This clone was counted between two and nine times. The CDR3 DNA reads as TGTGCCAGCAGCTTAGAAGTCAGCGGGATAGGACATGAGCAGTTCTTC. Translating gives CASSLEVSGIGHEQFF. The chain employs TRBV7-8 and TRBJ2-1; 7 bases fit TRBD2. The germline V gene has CDR1 SGHVS and CDR2 FQNEAQ. The CDR3 runs 16 residues. V dropped 1 base and J dropped 8; count of bases not matched to a gene: 11.

The chain recombines TRBV5-4 with TRBJ2-3; unclear D gene. The V gene's germline CDR1 is SGHNT and CDR2 YYREEE (reference sequence). The CDR3 has 13 amino acids. Trimming stripped 0 bases from V and 7 bases from J, with 9 bases between. The chain's CDR3 is CASSLAESYTQYF. The CDR3 coding sequence is TGTGCCAGCAGCTTGGCCGAAAGCTATACGCAGTATTTT.

The rearrangement uses TRBV10-3 and TRBJ1-3; weak D call: TRBD1 (6 bases). CDR3 length equals 16 residues. Per the germline V gene, CDR1 is ENHRY and CDR2 is SYGVKD. V was pared by 3 bases and J by 6 bases, with 18 bases between. In DNA, the CDR3 is TGTGCCATCAGTGACCCTCCGACAGGCCGAAAAAACACCATATATTTT. As protein: CAISDPPTGRKNTIYF.

The chain carries TRBV6-4 and TRBJ2-3, with 8 bases that match TRBD2. This CDR3 contains 17 residues. Germline CDR1 MRHNA, CDR2 SNTAGT. The junction had 15 bases not matched to a gene; V was cut back by 6 bases and J by 4 bases. Written as DNA, the CDR3 is TGTGCCAGCAGAAAATTTCCGGGACTAGTAGATGCAGATACGCAGTATTTT. It translates to CASRKFPGLVDADTQYF.

V usage is TRBV5-1 and J usage is TRBJ2-7; D may be TRBD1 (6 bases). The CDR3 sequence is 17 residues long. CDR1 and CDR2 from the germline V gene are SGHRS and YFSETQ. Trimming left V 4 bases short and J 0 bases short, with 20 bases between. The CDR3 sequence: CASSRQSGTYSSYEQYF. In DNA, the CDR3 is TGCGCCAGCAGCCGCCAATCCGGGACATACAGCTCCTACGAGCAGTACTTC.

V usage is TRBV6-5 and J usage is TRBJ1-2; 7 positions agree with TRBD1. J was trimmed by 3 bases and V by 2 bases; bases with no gene match: 9. The CDR3 spans 16 residues. Looked up from germline, CDR1 is MNHEY and CDR2 is SVGAGI. The CDR3 DNA reads TGTGCCAGCAGTTACGGACCAGGGGACAGAGACTATGGCTACACCTTC. As protein: CASSYGPGDRDYGYTF.

The chain carries TRBV20-1 and TRBJ2-1, with 7 bases that match TRBD2. The germline V gene has CDR1 DFQATT and CDR2 SNEGSKA (reference sequence). The CDR3 sequence is 11 residues long. J gave up 6 bases and V 6 bases, and 2 bases lay outside the gene matches. The CDR3 bases are TGCAGTGCCCCGGGGGGCAATGAGCAGTTCTTC. It encodes CSAPGGNEQFF.

This clone was recorded only once. The chain is built from TRBV18 and TRBJ2-2; 13 nucleotides agree with TRBD2. V shed 6 bases and J 6 bases; nucleotides not matched to a gene: 13. This CDR3 spans 18 amino acids. Germline values: CDR1 KGHSH, CDR2 LQKENI. The CDR3 nucleotides read TGTGCCAGCTCCTTCCAGGGGACTAGCGGGACGGGCGCCGGGGAGCTGTTTTTT. This translates into CASSFQGTSGTGAGELFF.

This clone was seen only a few times. The chain is built from TRBV6-1 and TRBJ1-3; D may be TRBD1 (5 bases). The CDR3 runs 15 residues. Trimming removed 10 bases at V and 0 bases at J, with 16 bases between. The germline V gene encodes CDR1 MNHNS and CDR2 SASEGT. CDR3 bases: TGTGCCATCCTTAGGGGTATAAACTCTGGAAACACCATATATTTT. As protein: CAILRGINSGNTIYF.

This clone appeared once. The chain recombines TRBV6-5 with TRBJ2-7; D is undetermined. The ends were cut back, 0 bases at V and 4 bases at J, with 7 bases in the middle. Germline V lookup: CDR1 MNHEY, CDR2 SVGAGI. The CDR3 loop spans 13 amino acids. CDR3 nucleotide sequence: TGTGCCAGCAGTTACTCCGAGGCTTACGAGCAGTACTTC. Its translation is CASSYSEAYEQYF.

This clone was counted only a few times. The gene calls are TRBV6-5 and TRBJ1-1; perhaps TRBD1 as D (6 bases). The CDR3 is 13 amino acids. The V gene lost 5 bases and the J gene lost 0 bases, with 7 bases spanning the gap. Per the germline V gene, CDR1 is MNHEY and CDR2 is SVGAGI. The CDR3 nucleotides are TGTGCCAGCAGTACAGGGTTGAACACTGAAGCTTTCTTT. Translating gives CASSTGLNTEAFF.

This clone has only a few counts. V usage is TRBV5-6 and J usage is TRBJ2-2, with TRBD2 matching 7 bases. The CDR3 covers 16 residues. CDR1 is SGHDT, CDR2 YYEEEE, per germline. Unmatched junction bases numbered 5, after V lost 2 bases and J lost 1 base. The CDR3 loop reads CASSFSTSWNTGELFF. DNA of the CDR3: TGTGCCAGCAGCTTCTCGACTAGCTGGAACACCGGGGAGCTGTTTTTT.

V and J are TRBV9 and TRBJ1-1; 9 bases match TRBD1. This CDR3 has 15 residues. The V segment lost 6 bases and the J segment 2 bases; nucleotides outside the gene matches: 8. Per the germline V gene, CDR1 is SGDLS and CDR2 is YYNGEE. CDR3: CASNPGTGINTEAFF. Here the CDR3 DNA reads TGTGCCAGCAATCCCGGGACAGGGATAAACACTGAAGCTTTCTTT. Using reference TRBV9 and TRBJ1-1 for the parts outside the CDR3, the full variable domain is DSGVTQTPKHLITATGQRVTLRCSPRSGDLSVYWYQQSLDQGLQFLIQYYNGEERAKGNILERFSAQQFPDLHSELNLSSLELGDSALYFCASNPGTGINTEAFFGQGTRLTVV.

This chain links TRBV7-8 with TRBJ2-2; 12 bases line up with TRBD2. The CDR3 extends over 20 amino acids. Germline loops: CDR1 SGHVS, CDR2 FQNEAQ. The V gene end was trimmed by 3 bases and the J gene end by 3 bases; junction bases not matched to a gene: 14. The CDR3 DNA is TGTGCCAGCAGCTTCAGGGGCAGTCTAGCGGGAGGGCCGTACACCGGGGAGCTGTTTTTT. As protein: CASSFRGSLAGGPYTGELFF.

The chain links TRBV16 to TRBJ2-7; TRBD2 is a possible D gene (6 bases). CDR3 length: 15 residues. Per germline, CDR1 KGHSY and CDR2 FQNENV. V was clipped by 0 bases and J by 3 bases, with 12 bases between them. The CDR3 loop is CASSQSPREGYEQYF. Here the CDR3 DNA reads TGTGCCAGCAGCCAATCCCCGCGGGAAGGCTACGAGCAGTACTTC.

The V gene is TRBV27, the J gene TRBJ2-6, with 8 bases matching TRBD2. After removal of 2 bases from V and 1 base from J, the junction contained 1 base not matched to a gene. Germline CDR1 and CDR2: MNHEY and SMNVEV (reference sequence). The CDR3 has 16 amino acids. CDR3 DNA: TGTGCCAGCAGTTTAACGGGAGGGTCTGGGGCCAACGTCCTGACTTTC. This translates into CASSLTGGSGANVLTF.